These 31 T cell receptor beta chains were all obtained from the same sample, sequenced in a study of yellow fever vaccine responses in identical twins. TCRdb reprocessed the RT-PCR reads with MiXCR, giving one entry per CDR3 protein. The sample yields roughly 18,000 distinct CDR3 sequences, approximately 60% seen once. The sequences come from T cells from blood (PBMCs), unsorted or a sorted subset (not recorded which), collected before or after yellow fever vaccination (not recorded which). These receptors all stem from a woman aged 18-29 years who received the yellow fever vaccine.

The rearrangement uses TRBV12-2 and TRBJ1-4. TRBV12-2 is shown as a pseudogene. The CDR3 sequence is 18 residues long. The DNA for the CDR3 is TGTGCAAGTCGCTTAGGCCTGGCTTGGCGGACAACTAATGAAAAACTGTTTTTT. Amino acid sequence: CASRLGLAWRTTNEKLFF.

The V call is TRBV6-2 or TRBV6-3, the J call TRBJ1-2; D not resolved. Germline CDR1 MNHEY, CDR2 SVGEGT. The CDR3 runs to 13 residues. The V and J ends lost 2 bases and 2 bases respectively, with 6 bases between them. For the CDR3, the DNA is TGTGCCAGCAGTTACACGGAAAACTATGGCTACACCTTC. This encodes CASSYTENYGYTF.

The chain couples TRBV7-9 to TRBJ2-7; possible D gene TRBD1, 6 bases. The germline gives CDR1 SEHNR, CDR2 FQNEAQ (reference sequence). CDR3 length equals 12 residues. With 9 bases removed from V and 3 bases from J, the gap between germline ends came to 12 bases. In DNA form, the CDR3 reads TGTGCCAGAAGTTCGGACAGCTACGAGCAGTACTTC. The encoded protein is CARSSDSYEQYF.

The rearrangement joins TRBV5-1 to TRBJ2-1; 8 bases agree with TRBD1. The germline gives CDR1 SGHRS, CDR2 YFSETQ. This CDR3 has 15 residues. Germline trimming cut 4 bases from V and 4 bases from J; bases unmatched to any gene: 7. The CDR3 region is CASSQGTGDYNEQFF. The DNA of the CDR3 is TGCGCCAGCAGCCAGGGGACAGGAGATTACAATGAGCAGTTCTTC.

The chain links TRBV7-9 to TRBJ1-1; 7 bases are a match to TRBD1. The CDR3 length is 17 residues. Looked up from germline, CDR1 is SEHNR and CDR2 is FQNEAQ (reference sequence). The ends lost 4 bases at V and 0 bases at J; junction bases unmatched: 11. The CDR3 sequence: CASSSLQGRGMNTEAFF. As DNA, the CDR3 is TGTGCCAGCAGCTCACTACAGGGGAGGGGGATGAACACTGAAGCTTTCTTT.

This clonotype was picked up one time. The chain uses TRBV20-1 and TRBJ2-5, with D possibly matching TRBD2 (6 bases). Germline assignment: CDR1 DFQATT and CDR2 SNEGSKA (reference sequence). The CDR3 contains 17 residues. V was clipped by 2 bases and J by 0 bases, with 19 bases between them. The CDR3 loop is CSARSLGASAYQETQYF. In DNA, the CDR3 is TGCAGTGCTAGATCCCTCGGGGCTAGCGCCTACCAAGAGACCCAGTACTTC.

This clonotype was seen more than once but under ten times. The rearrangement joins TRBV12-3 or TRBV12-4 to TRBJ1-1; TRBD1 is a possible D gene (5 bases). The CDR3 loop spans 11 amino acids. Trimming shortened V by 1 base and J by 8 bases, and 5 bases separated the two germline ends. Here the CDR3 DNA reads TGTGCCAGCAGTTTAGGACAGGAAGCTTTCTTT. Translating it yields CASSLGQEAFF.

This clonotype was seen only a few times. The chain carries TRBV29-1 and TRBJ1-2, with 9 nucleotides matching TRBD1. CDR1 is SQVTM and CDR2 is ANQGSEA in the germline V gene. V trimming: 5 bases; J trimming: 7 bases; junction bases outside the gene matches: 8. CDR3 length: 13 residues. The CDR3 DNA is TGCAGCGTTACGACAGGGGGATTAGGTGGCTACACCTTC. Protein product: CSVTTGGLGGYTF.

This chain links TRBV2 with TRBJ2-7; TRBD2 matches 12 bases. Germline assignment: CDR1 SNHLY and CDR2 FYNNEI. V lost 6 bases to trimming and J lost 6 bases; unmatched junction nucleotides: 6. CDR3 length: 14 amino acids. The CDR3 reads CASRPGLAGSEQYF. Written as DNA, the CDR3 is TGTGCCAGCAGACCGGGACTAGCGGGCTCCGAGCAGTACTTC. The whole variable domain, filled in from reference TRBV2 and TRBJ2-7, reads EPEVTQTPSHQVTQMGQEVILRCVPISNHLYFYWYRQILGQKVEFLVSFYNNEISEKSEIFDDQFSVERPDGSNFTLKIRSTKLEDSAMYFCASRPGLAGSEQYFGPGTRLTVT.

The chain recombines TRBV11-1 with TRBJ2-7, with 10 bases fitting TRBD2. With V trimmed by 5 bases and J by 7 bases, 11 bases remained unmatched. This CDR3 spans 15 amino acids. Germline values: CDR1 SGHAT, CDR2 FQDESV (reference sequence). CDR3 DNA sequence: TGTGCCAGCAGCCCGGTACTAGCGGGAAAGGTGGAGCAGTACTTC. It specifies CASSPVLAGKVEQYF.

The chain is built from TRBV2 and TRBJ1-1; D call uncertain. This CDR3 comprises 13 residues. CDR1 and CDR2 (germline): SNHLY, FYNNEI. Trimming left V 5 bases short and J 1 base short, with 8 bases between. CDR3 in amino acids: CASSQNQNTEAFF. CDR3 DNA sequence: TGTGCCAGCAGTCAGAATCAGAACACTGAAGCTTTCTTT.

The rearrangement links TRBV11-3 to TRBJ1-1, with D unresolved. The V gene's germline CDR1 is SGHNT and CDR2 YENEEA. V lost 1 base and J 3 bases, leaving 9 bases between the germline ends. CDR3 size: 14 residues. The CDR3: CASSLGLGHTEAFF. The CDR3 bases are TGTGCCAGCAGCTTAGGTTTGGGTCACACTGAAGCTTTCTTT.

This clonotype was counted between two and nine times. V and J are TRBV29-1 and TRBJ1-5, with 7 bases fitting TRBD1. Germline trimming cut 7 bases from V and 3 bases from J; bases unmatched to any gene: 3. Germline V gene data show CDR1 as SQVTM and CDR2 as ANQGSEA. The CDR3 length is 12 residues. As DNA, the CDR3 is TGCAGCGCGGGACAGCTCAATCAGCCCCAGCATTTT. Amino acid sequence: CSAGQLNQPQHF.

The chain couples TRBV18 to TRBJ2-1, with 11 bases lining up with TRBD2. J was trimmed by 10 bases and V by 4 bases; bases with no gene match: 6. The CDR3 is 14 residues long. Germline lookup yields CDR1 KGHSH and CDR2 LQKENI. The CDR3 sequence is CASSRSGGANEQFF. In DNA, the CDR3 is TGTGCCAGCTCACGTAGCGGGGGGGCGAACGAGCAGTTCTTC. The full variable domain, rest sourced from reference TRBV18 and TRBJ2-1, is NAGVMQNPRHLVRRRGQEARLRCSPMKGHSHVYWYRQLPEEGLKFMVYLQKENIIDESGMPKERFSAEFPKEGPSILRIQQVVRGDSAAYFCASSRSGGANEQFFGPGTRLTVL.

This clonotype was recorded a few times. V and J are TRBV7-2 and TRBJ2-7, with a possible D match to TRBD2 (5 bases). Germline lookup yields CDR1 SGHTA and CDR2 FQGNSA. The CDR3 is made up of 15 amino acids. V was pared by 2 bases and J by 2 bases, with 13 bases between. DNA for the CDR3: TGTGCCAGCAGCTTATCCCAGACTATCCCCTACGAGCAGTACTTC. It yields the protein CASSLSQTIPYEQYF.

The chain joins TRBV20-1 to TRBJ2-3, with D perhaps being TRBD1 or TRBD2 (7 bases each). Trimming took 6 bases from V and 3 from J, leaving 13 bases between them. This CDR3 spans 13 amino acids. In germline, CDR1 is DFQATT, CDR2 SNEGSKA (reference sequence). Here the CDR3 reads CSAPQGGTDTQYF. DNA of the CDR3: TGCAGTGCGCCCCAGGGGGGGACAGATACGCAGTATTTT.

This clonotype has just a few counts. The CDR3 loop reads CASSQDGRVSAFF. CDR3 in DNA: TGTGCCAGCAGCCAAGATGGGAGGGTTAGTGCTTTCTTT. V and J are TRBV3-1 and TRBJ1-1; D is unclear. This CDR3 contains 13 residues. Germline V gene lookup returns CDR1 LGHDT and CDR2 YNNKEL (reference sequence). Trimming stripped 0 bases from V and 11 bases from J, with 13 bases between.

This clonotype was found once. This rearrangement joins TRBV29-1 to TRBJ2-4; TRBD1 aligns across 11 bases. Germline trimming cut 7 bases from V and 1 base from J; bases unmatched to any gene: 3. CDR1 and CDR2 from the germline V gene are SQVTM and ANQGSEA. The CDR3 sequence is 14 residues long. The CDR3 sequence is CSGGTGGAKNIQYF. For the CDR3, the DNA is TGCAGCGGGGGGACAGGGGGTGCCAAAAACATTCAGTACTTC.

This clonotype occurred a few times. As DNA, the CDR3 is TGCGCCAGCAGCTTGGGCTACAGAGTGAGCCAAGAGACCCAGTACTTC. Translated: CASSLGYRVSQETQYF. The rearrangement links TRBV5-1 to TRBJ2-5; D not resolved. The CDR3 has 16 amino acids. V was trimmed by 0 bases and J by 1 base, leaving 13 bases between them. In germline, CDR1 is SGHRS, CDR2 YFSETQ.

The chain combines TRBV19 with TRBJ1-1, with D unclear. The CDR3 sequence is 13 residues long. The germline gives CDR1 LNHDA, CDR2 SQIVND (reference sequence). V lost 1 base, J lost 8 bases, and 11 bases lay in between. This CDR3 reads CASSIGWAVEAFF. The CDR3 DNA is TGTGCCAGTAGTATAGGGTGGGCAGTCGAAGCTTTCTTT.

J is TRBJ1-5 and V is TRBV6-1; D is unclear. The V gene's germline CDR1 is MNHNS and CDR2 SASEGT. The CDR3 sequence is 13 residues long. V lost 2 bases and J 4 bases, leaving 6 bases between the germline ends. The CDR3 coding sequence is TGTGCCAGCAGTGAAAACCCTAATCAGCCCCAGCATTTT. Protein: CASSENPNQPQHF.

The rearrangement uses TRBV12-3 or TRBV12-4 and TRBJ2-7; D is unresolved. Trimming pared 7 bases from V and 2 bases from J, leaving 15 bases between. The CDR3 is made up of 14 amino acids. In DNA, the CDR3 is TGTGCCAGCACCGAGAAGATAGATACCTACGAGCAGTACGTC. It is translated as CASTEKIDTYEQYV.

This clonotype occurred a few times. The rearrangement links TRBV24-1 to TRBJ2-1; no clear D. The CDR3 runs to 12 residues. Trimming took off 8 bases at V and 7 bases at J, with 11 bases between the two ends. Germline values: CDR1 KGHDR, CDR2 SFDVKD. CDR3 in amino acids: CATKTDTNEQFF. The CDR3 DNA reads TGTGCCACCAAAACAGATACAAATGAGCAGTTCTTC.

Here the CDR3 DNA reads TGCGCCAGCAGTGAGTGGGGTAGCGTCAATGAGCAGTTCTTC. Translated, it gives CASSEWGSVNEQFF. The J gene is TRBJ2-1, the V gene TRBV10-1; tentatively, D is TRBD2 (5 bases). Trimming removed 1 base from V and 6 bases from J, with 10 bases in between. CDR1 WNHNN and CDR2 SYGVQD come from the germline V gene (reference sequence). The CDR3 extends over 14 amino acids.

This clonotype is a singleton in its sample. The J gene is TRBJ2-7, the V gene TRBV5-4, with 11 bases matching TRBD2. The CDR3 length is 16 residues. The germline V gene has CDR1 SGHNT and CDR2 YYREEE (reference sequence). Germline trimming cut 3 bases from V and 5 bases from J; bases unmatched to any gene: 10. CDR3 loop: CASSSLLAGVLHEQYF. The CDR3 DNA sequence: TGTGCCAGCAGCTCCCTACTAGCGGGAGTCCTCCACGAGCAGTACTTC.

The J gene is TRBJ2-1, the V gene TRBV24-1; D call uncertain. The length of the CDR3 is 11 residues. The germline V gene has CDR1 KGHDR and CDR2 SFDVKD. V dropped 1 base and J dropped 10 bases, with 4 bases sitting between them. CDR3 nucleotides: TGTGCCACCAGTGATTTCCGGGAGCAGTTCTTC. It codes for CATSDFREQFF.

J is TRBJ2-5 and V is TRBV4-2; perhaps TRBD2 as D (5 bases). The V end lost 0 bases, the J end lost 3 bases, and 8 bases lay between the germline ends. Germline lookup yields CDR1 LGHNA and CDR2 YNFKEQ. This CDR3 spans 14 amino acids. This CDR3 reads CASSQDFGKETQYF. For the CDR3, the DNA is TGTGCCAGCAGCCAAGATTTCGGGAAAGAGACCCAGTACTTC.

The chain recombines TRBV12-3 or TRBV12-4 with TRBJ1-5; D might be TRBD1 (5 bases). The CDR3 runs to 12 residues. Between the trimmed V and J ends, which lost 8 bases and 0 bases, there was a span of 5 bases. The CDR3 protein is CASGASNQPQHF. CDR3 bases: TGTGCCAGCGGGGCTAGCAATCAGCCCCAGCATTTT.

The CDR3 protein is CSVEGRTGVSVDEQFF. The CDR3 nucleotides read TGCAGCGTTGAAGGTCGGACAGGGGTGTCGGTCGATGAGCAGTTCTTC. V and J are TRBV29-1 and TRBJ2-1, with 9 nucleotides matching TRBD1. The CDR3 length is 16 residues. Trimming cost V 1 base and J 8 bases; bases outside gene matches: 12. Germline V gives CDR1 SQVTM, CDR2 ANQGSEA.

This chain uses TRBV5-6 with TRBJ2-3; D might be TRBD1 (6 bases). The germline V gene has CDR1 SGHDT and CDR2 YYEEEE. CDR3 length: 14 residues. V lost 4 bases and J 3 bases, leaving 12 bases between the germline ends. CDR3 residues: CASSLRQGTDTQYF. The CDR3 coding sequence is TGTGCCAGCAGCCTCCGGCAGGGGACAGATACGCAGTATTTT.

The chain links TRBV6-1 to TRBJ1-1, with 7 bases matching TRBD1. J was trimmed by 2 bases and V by 5 bases; bases with no gene match: 8. The CDR3 runs to 15 residues. The germline V gene has CDR1 MNHNS and CDR2 SASEGT. CDR3 bases: TGTGCCAGCAGTCGTGCGACAGGGACTAACACTGAAGCTTTCTTT. Its translation: CASSRATGTNTEAFF.